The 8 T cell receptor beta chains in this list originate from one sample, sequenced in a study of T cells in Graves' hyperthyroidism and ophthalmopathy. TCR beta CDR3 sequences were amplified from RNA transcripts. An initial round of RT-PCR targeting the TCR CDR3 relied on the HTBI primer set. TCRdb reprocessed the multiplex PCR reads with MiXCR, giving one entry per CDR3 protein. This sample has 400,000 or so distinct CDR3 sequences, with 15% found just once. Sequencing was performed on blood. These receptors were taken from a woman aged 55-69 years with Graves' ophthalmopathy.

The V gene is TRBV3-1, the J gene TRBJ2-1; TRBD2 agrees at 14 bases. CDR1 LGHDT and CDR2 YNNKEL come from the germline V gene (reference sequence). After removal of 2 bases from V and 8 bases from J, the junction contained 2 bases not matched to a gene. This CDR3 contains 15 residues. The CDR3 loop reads CASSQRLAGGHEQFF. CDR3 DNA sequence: TGTGCCAGCAGCCAAAGACTAGCGGGAGGGCATGAGCAGTTCTTC.

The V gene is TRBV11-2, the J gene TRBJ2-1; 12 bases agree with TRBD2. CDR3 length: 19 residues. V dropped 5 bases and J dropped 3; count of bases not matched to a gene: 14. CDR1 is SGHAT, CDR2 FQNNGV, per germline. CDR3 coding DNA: TGTGCCAGCAGCCGCAGGGGGACAAGGACTAGCGGGAACTACAATGAGCAGTTCTTC. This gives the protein CASSRRGTRTSGNYNEQFF.

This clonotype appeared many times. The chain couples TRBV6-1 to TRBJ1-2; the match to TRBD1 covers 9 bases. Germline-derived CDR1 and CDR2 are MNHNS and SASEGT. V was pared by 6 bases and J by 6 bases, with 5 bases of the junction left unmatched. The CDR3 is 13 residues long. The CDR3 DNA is TGTGCCAGCAGAAGGGACAGGGAGAATGGCTACACCTTC. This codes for CASRRDRENGYTF.

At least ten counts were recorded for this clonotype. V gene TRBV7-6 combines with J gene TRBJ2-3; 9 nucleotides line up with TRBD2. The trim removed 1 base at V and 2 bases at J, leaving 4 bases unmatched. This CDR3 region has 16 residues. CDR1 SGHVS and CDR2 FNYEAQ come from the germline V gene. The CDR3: CASSLGAGGFTDTQYF. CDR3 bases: TGTGCCAGCAGCTTAGGAGCGGGAGGTTTCACAGATACGCAGTATTTT.

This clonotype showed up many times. CDR3 nucleotides: TGCAGTGCTGGGCGGGGGAGTCAGCCCCAGCATTTT. Residues: CSAGRGSQPQHF. The J gene is TRBJ1-5, the V gene TRBV20-1, with D possibly being TRBD1 (5 bases). This CDR3 spans 12 amino acids. In germline, CDR1 is DFQATT, CDR2 SNEGSKA (reference sequence). Deletions cut 5 bases from V and 6 bases from J, with 11 bases between.

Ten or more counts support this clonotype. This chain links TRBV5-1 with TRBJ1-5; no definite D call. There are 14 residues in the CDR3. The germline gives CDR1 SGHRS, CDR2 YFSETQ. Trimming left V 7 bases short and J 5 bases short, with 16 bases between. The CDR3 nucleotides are TGCGCCAGCTCGACCAGGAAGGGAGATCAGCCCCAGCATTTT. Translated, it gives CASSTRKGDQPQHF.

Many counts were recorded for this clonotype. CDR3 protein: CASSFGRGDIQYF. CDR3 nucleotides: TGCGCCAGCAGCTTCGGCAGGGGAGACATTCAGTACTTC. The genes are TRBV5-1 and TRBJ2-4; D is possibly TRBD1 (6 bases). In germline, CDR1 is SGHRS, CDR2 YFSETQ. CDR3 length equals 13 residues. Trimming cost V 2 bases and J 8 bases, with 11 bases left between them. Filled out from reference TRBV5-1 and TRBJ2-4, the complete variable domain reads KAGVTQTPRYLIKTRGQQVTLSCSPISGHRSVSWYQQTPGQGLQFLFEYFSETQRNKGNFPGRFSGRQFSNSRSEMNVSTLELGDSALYLCASSFGRGDIQYFGAGTRLSVL.

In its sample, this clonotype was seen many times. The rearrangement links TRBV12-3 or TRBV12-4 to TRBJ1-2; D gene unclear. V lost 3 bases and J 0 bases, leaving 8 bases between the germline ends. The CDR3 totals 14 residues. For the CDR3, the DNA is TGTGCCAGCAGTTTCGAAGTAGCTAACTATGGCTACACCTTC. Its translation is CASSFEVANYGYTF.